This record looks at one TCR beta chain sequence and its context. Its antigen remains unknown. The data were obtained in a study of CD8 T cell repertoires and HIV-1 epitope variants. Looking at the study overall: Controls were a CMV, EBV and flu peptide pool, Ebola AY9 negative control, and no-peptide well.

The CDR3 loop spans 13 amino acids. The V gene lost 5 bases and the J gene lost 16 bases, with 21 bases spanning the gap. Germline CDR1 SEHNR, CDR2 FQNEAQ (reference sequence). TCRdb's copy holds only in-frame clones and misses some; the assay was immunoSEQ multiplex PCR. The sample lists approximately 4,800 clones, 64% occurring once. The sample was cultured CD8+ T cells derived from PBMCs. This TCR was sampled from a male donor with HIV. This chain uses TRBV7-9 with TRBJ2-1; D is unclear. The chain's CDR3 is CASSETERRHYFF. DNA of the CDR3: TGTGCCAGCAGCGAAACAGAAAGGCGGCATTATTTCTTC.